Below are 10 T cell receptor beta chains sequenced from a single sample in a study of radiation and T cells in renal cell carcinoma. Here immunoSEQ multiplex PCR was the method, and the copy in TCRdb shows in-frame clones only, minus some. The sample lists tens of thousands of clones; about 82% were seen once. As for time point: blood 4 weeks post-SBRT, at nephrectomy. Treatment: 15 Gy SBRT to primary tumor, nephrectomy 4 weeks later. Sample: blood, taken from a patient whose treatment included radiotherapy and nephrectomy. These receptors all stem from a middle-aged man with renal cell carcinoma.

The chain carries TRBV28 and TRBJ2-3; the D is unclear. The V end lost 5 bases, the J end lost 0 bases, and 6 bases lay between the germline ends. CDR3 size: 13 residues. Germline CDR1 is MDHEN and CDR2 is SYDVKM. The CDR3 reads CASSPPSTDTQYF. CDR3 nucleotides: TGTGCCAGCAGTCCCCCCAGCACAGATACGCAGTATTTT.

This rearrangement joins TRBV7-2 to TRBJ2-3, with 8 bases aligning to TRBD2. CDR1 and CDR2 from the germline V gene are SGHTA and FQGNSA. There are 15 residues in the CDR3. V shed 4 bases and J 6 bases; nucleotides not matched to a gene: 9. CDR3: CASSSRGGLSDTQYF. The DNA for the CDR3 is TGTGCCAGCAGCTCACGGGGGGGCCTGAGTGATACGCAGTATTTT. Variable domain in full (rest from reference TRBV7-2 and TRBJ2-3): GAGVSQSPSNKVTEKGKDVELRCDPISGHTALYWYRQSLGQGLEFLIYFQGNSAPDKSGLPSDRFSAERTGGSVSTLTIQRTQQEDSAVYLCASSSRGGLSDTQYFGPGTRLTVL.

The genes are TRBV5-1 and TRBJ2-7; D may be TRBD2 (6 bases). In germline, CDR1 is SGHRS, CDR2 YFSETQ. Between the trimmed V and J ends, which lost 2 bases and 5 bases, there was a span of 14 bases. The CDR3 extends over 14 amino acids. The CDR3 nucleotides are TGCGCCAGCAGCTTCAATCACGGGGAGGACGAGCAGTACTTC. This gives the protein CASSFNHGEDEQYF.

V gene TRBV5-1 combines with J gene TRBJ2-3; D uncertain. There are 15 residues in the CDR3. Germline values: CDR1 SGHRS, CDR2 YFSETQ. The V end was cut by 0 bases, the J end by 4 bases, with 12 bases between. The CDR3 coding sequence is TGCGCCAGCAGCTTGGTAGGAGCTAAAGCAGATACGCAGTATTTT. This codes for CASSLVGAKADTQYF.

DNA of the CDR3: TGTGCCAGCAGCCCCTGGGGAGCCATTAGCAATCAGCCCCAGCATTTT. As protein: CASSPWGAISNQPQHF. V usage is TRBV7-2 and J usage is TRBJ1-5; no clear D. The CDR3 runs to 16 residues. Germline V gene sequence: CDR1 SGHTA, CDR2 FQGNSA. V lost 5 bases to trimming and J lost 0 bases, with 14 bases between them.

V and J are TRBV7-9 and TRBJ2-3; D is undetermined. Germline CDR1 and CDR2: SEHNR and FQNEAQ (reference sequence). CDR3 length: 13 amino acids. Trimming stripped 4 bases from V and 5 bases from J, with 10 bases between. The CDR3, as DNA: TGTGCCAGCAGCTCCACGGTAGGAGATACGCAGTATTTT. Its translation: CASSSTVGDTQYF.

V usage is TRBV5-1 and J usage is TRBJ2-7; 10 nucleotides align to TRBD1. V lost 1 base, J lost 4 bases, and 8 bases stayed unmatched. The CDR3 runs to 16 residues. Germline values: CDR1 SGHRS, CDR2 YFSETQ. The CDR3 reads CASSLTPGQGSYEQYF. CDR3 nucleotide sequence: TGCGCCAGCAGCTTGACCCCGGGACAGGGGAGTTACGAGCAGTACTTC.

This chain uses TRBV7-3 with TRBJ2-2; weak D call: TRBD2 (5 bases). Germline lookup yields CDR1 SGHTA and CDR2 FQGTGA. Deletions cut 5 bases from V and 6 bases from J, with 13 bases between. This CDR3 has 14 residues. The CDR3 DNA is TGTGCCAGCAGCGTCGCGGGTGAGGCCGGGGAGCTGTTTTTT. Translation: CASSVAGEAGELFF.

This rearrangement joins TRBV30 to TRBJ1-3; a possible D gene is TRBD1 (5 bases). V was clipped by 0 bases and J by 2 bases, with 11 bases between them. CDR1 and CDR2 from the germline V gene are GTSNPN and SVGIG (reference sequence). The CDR3 is 15 amino acids. The CDR3 DNA reads TGTGCCTGGAGTGTACGGGCAGGGCCTGGAAACACCATATATTTT. Translated, it gives CAWSVRAGPGNTIYF.

The rearrangement uses TRBV27 and TRBJ2-1, with 7 bases identical to TRBD2. The CDR3 is made up of 15 amino acids. J lost 5 bases, V lost 6 bases, and 10 bases had no gene match. Germline-derived CDR1 and CDR2 are MNHEY and SMNVEV (reference sequence). The CDR3 nucleotides are TGTGCCAGCAGCCAACTAGCGACAAGGGACAATGAGCAGTTCTTC. Its protein is CASSQLATRDNEQFF.